This TCR beta chain emerged from a study of T cell responses to AZD1222 COVID-19 vaccine. The study, taken as a whole, reports: White British donors predominated, females outnumbered males, and clonal diversity was possibly underestimated. Just 5 to 7 AZD1222 recipients tested seropositive at baseline. Researchers report vaccine-associated CD4 TCRs spanning spike, with dominance at 160-218 and 743-854.

In regard to this clone: The antigen remains unidentified.

Method: immunoSEQ multiplex PCR; TCRdb's copy keeps in-frame clones and lacks some. The table records about 94,000 clones, around 85% of them present only once. V lost 4 bases, J lost 3 bases, and 11 bases stayed unmatched. The CDR3 loop spans 17 amino acids. Germline V gene lookup returns CDR1 MDHEN and CDR2 SYDVKM. The specimen was peripheral blood, collected 28 days after the second AZD1222 dose. The genes are TRBV28 and TRBJ2-7; 11 bases align to TRBD2. The sequence was obtained from an adult who received the AZD1222 COVID-19 vaccine. The DNA for the CDR3 is TGTGCCAGCAGTTCTGGAATGACACTAGCGGGAGACTACGAGCAGTACTTC. It is translated as CASSSGMTLAGDYEQYF. Variable domain in full (rest from reference TRBV28 and TRBJ2-7): DVKVTQSSRYLVKRTGEKVFLECVQDMDHENMFWYRQDPGLGLRLIYFSYDVKMKEKGDIPEGYSVSREKKERFSLILESASTNQTSMYLCASSSGMTLAGDYEQYFGPGTRLTVT.